These 28 T cell receptor beta chains were sequenced from one sample in a study of control samples from healthy donors and cancer patients. Libraries were prepared by immunoSEQ multiplex PCR; TCRdb keeps only in-frame clonotypes and omits some of them. The repertoire holds about 79,000 clones, with roughly 93% as singletons. Input material: PBMCs. The receptors derive from a woman in her 40s with lung cancer.

This clone has only a few counts. The chain links TRBV24-1 to TRBJ2-2; TRBD1 is a possible D gene (6 bases). The CDR3 totals 17 residues. CDR1 KGHDR and CDR2 SFDVKD come from the germline V gene. Trimming cost V 3 bases and J 7 bases, with 20 bases left between them. The CDR3 region has the DNA TGTGCCACCAGTGATCCGACCGCGGCAGGGGCCGACGGGGAGCTGTTTTTT. Translation: CATSDPTAAGADGELFF.

The J gene is TRBJ1-1, the V gene TRBV6-5; D gene ambiguous. Germline V CDR1 and CDR2: MNHEY, SVGAGI. Deletions cut 0 bases from V and 11 bases from J, with 16 bases between. This CDR3 has 14 amino acids. In DNA, the CDR3 is TGTGCCAGCAGTTACTCTGGACCCTCCCGGCAGGCTTTCTTT. Translating it yields CASSYSGPSRQAFF.

The chain couples TRBV28 to TRBJ2-7; 9 nucleotides align to TRBD1. The CDR3 loop spans 15 amino acids. Germline CDR1 is MDHEN and CDR2 is SYDVKM. Trimming removed 3 bases from V and 5 bases from J; junction bases left unmatched: 8. CDR3 in amino acids: CASSLDHRGPDEQYF. CDR3 nucleotides: TGTGCCAGCAGTTTGGACCACAGGGGGCCAGACGAGCAGTACTTC.

J is TRBJ2-5 and V is TRBV27; perhaps D is TRBD1 or TRBD2 (5 bases each). Between the trimmed V and J ends, which lost 3 bases and 1 base, there was a span of 12 bases. The V gene's germline CDR1 is MNHEY and CDR2 SMNVEV (reference sequence). CDR3 length: 15 residues. This chain's CDR3 is CASSFRTGTQETQYF. The CDR3 DNA sequence: TGTGCCAGCAGTTTCCGGACTGGGACCCAAGAGACCCAGTACTTC.

A remark on this clone: Distinct nucleotide sequences in the sample also encode this CDR3. The V and J genes are TRBV10-3 and TRBJ1-4, with D maybe TRBD1 (5 bases). V gave up 6 bases and J gave up 10 bases, with 18 bases separating them. Germline V gene data show CDR1 as ENHRY and CDR2 as SYGVKD. There are 14 residues in the CDR3. The chain's CDR3 is CAIRGTALIGKLFF. The CDR3 DNA sequence: TGTGCCATCAGGGGGACGGCCCTTATTGGAAAACTGTTTTTT.

V gene TRBV19 combines with J gene TRBJ1-4; 10 bases map to TRBD1. Losses at the gene ends were 6 bases for V and 6 bases for J; bases not matched to a gene: 10. The germline CDR1 and CDR2 sequences are LNHDA and SQIVND (reference sequence). The CDR3 is 16 amino acids. CDR3 sequence: CASRRDRGVIDEKLFF. The CDR3 DNA reads TGTGCCAGTAGGCGGGACAGGGGTGTTATCGATGAAAAACTGTTTTTT.

This chain joins TRBV2 and TRBJ2-3, with D uncertain. V shed 8 bases and J shed 2 bases, with 8 bases lying between them. The CDR3 totals 12 residues. Germline V gene sequence: CDR1 SNHLY, CDR2 FYNNEI. DNA for the CDR3: TGTGCCAGCTGTAAGATCACAGATACGCAGTATTTT. It translates to CASCKITDTQYF.

With regard to this clone: A read error may account for a junction end that differs from germline. The genes are TRBV6-5 and TRBJ2-7; 8 bases are a match to TRBD2. The CDR3 totals 15 residues. CDR1 and CDR2 (germline): MNHEY, SVGAGI. In DNA form, the CDR3 reads TGTGCCATTTCGGGGGGGGACGAAGGCTCCCACGAGCAGTACTTC. Amino acids: CAISGGDEGSHEQYF.

J is TRBJ2-2 and V is TRBV9, with 14 bases that match TRBD2. Trimming took 3 bases from V and 7 from J; bases not matched to a gene: 20. This CDR3 region has 21 residues. Germline assignment: CDR1 SGDLS and CDR2 YYNGEE. The CDR3 protein is CASSAPGTSGGNRLSGGELFF. The DNA of the CDR3 is TGTGCCAGCAGCGCCCCAGGGACTAGCGGGGGTAACCGGCTAAGTGGCGGGGAGCTGTTTTTT.

As regards this clone: The junction does not match germline at one end; this may be a read error. This sequence joins TRBV19 and TRBJ2-4, with D perhaps being TRBD1 or TRBD2 (6 bases each). Germline assignment: CDR1 LNHDA and CDR2 SQIVND (reference sequence). CDR3 length: 13 amino acids. Here the CDR3 DNA reads TGTGCCAGTAGTGCGGGACATCGGGTTGCCTCGTGGTTC. This codes for CASSAGHRVASWF.

The CDR3 coding sequence is TGTGCCAGCGGAGAACTGGGCTATGGCTACACCTTC. Translated, it gives CASGELGYGYTF. V usage is TRBV28 and J usage is TRBJ1-2, with D hard to call. This CDR3 has 12 amino acids. Germline-derived CDR1 and CDR2 are MDHEN and SYDVKM. V lost 8 bases to trimming and J lost 4 bases, with 11 bases between them.

The chain uses TRBV19 and TRBJ2-3; TRBD2 matches 11 bases. This CDR3 comprises 16 residues. The ends lost 5 bases at V and 2 bases at J; junction bases unmatched: 6. Germline V CDR1 and CDR2: LNHDA, SQIVND (reference sequence). CDR3 in DNA: TGTGCCAGTAGTGGTCTAGCGGGGGGTGACACAGATACGCAGTATTTT. It specifies CASSGLAGGDTDTQYF.

This clone came up a few times. CDR3: CASRQNGGNIQYF. The CDR3 DNA is TGTGCCAGCAGGCAAAATGGCGGAAACATTCAGTACTTC. The chain combines TRBV2 with TRBJ2-4; D is ambiguous. This CDR3 has 13 residues. The germline V and J ends were trimmed by 6 bases and 6 bases, with 12 bases remaining between them. Germline V gives CDR1 SNHLY, CDR2 FYNNEI.

This chain joins TRBV30 and TRBJ2-6, with 11 positions matching TRBD1. Germline assignment: CDR1 GTSNPN and CDR2 SVGIG (reference sequence). Trimming removed 2 bases from V and 3 bases from J; junction bases left unmatched: 6. The CDR3 loop spans 17 amino acids. The CDR3 is CAWSIRTGGLGANVLTF. The CDR3 DNA is TGTGCCTGGAGTATTAGGACAGGGGGCCTTGGGGCCAACGTCCTGACTTTC.

The chain carries TRBV7-3 and TRBJ1-5; D gene unclear. Trimming took 1 base from V and 3 from J, leaving 7 bases between them. Germline V gives CDR1 SGHTA, CDR2 FQGTGA. The CDR3 consists of 14 residues. CDR3 in DNA: TGTGCCAGCAGCTTAAACGATGACAATCAGCCCCAGCATTTT. Translating gives CASSLNDDNQPQHF.

The genes are TRBV6-6 and TRBJ1-3; D remains ambiguous. V lost 5 bases to trimming and J lost 0 bases, with 11 bases between them. Germline values: CDR1 MNHNY, CDR2 SVGAGI (reference sequence). This CDR3 contains 15 residues. CDR3 in DNA: TGTGCCAGCAGTACCTGGGGATCCTCTGGAAACACCATATATTTT. Protein sequence: CASSTWGSSGNTIYF.

This chain's CDR3 is CASSLAGHGEGYGYTF. The DNA of the CDR3 is TGCGCCAGCAGCTTGGCGGGCCACGGAGAGGGCTATGGCTACACCTTC. The chain links TRBV5-1 to TRBJ1-2; D is uncertain. Trimming left V 0 bases short and J 4 bases short, with 16 bases between. The germline CDR1 and CDR2 sequences are SGHRS and YFSETQ. CDR3 length equals 16 residues.

The chain has TRBV30 and TRBJ1-5; no clear D. The CDR3 loop spans 13 amino acids. The germline V and J ends were trimmed by 3 bases and 3 bases, with 9 bases remaining between them. CDR1 is GTSNPN, CDR2 SVGIG, per germline (reference sequence). The CDR3 region is CAWRGQPNQPQHF. Here the CDR3 DNA reads TGTGCCTGGAGAGGGCAGCCCAATCAGCCCCAGCATTTT. Complete variable domain (other parts from reference TRBV30 and TRBJ1-5): SQTIHQWPATLVQPVGSPLSLECTVEGTSNPNLYWYRQAAGRGLQLLFYSVGIGQISSEVPQNLSASRPQDRQFILSSKKLLLSDSGFYLCAWRGQPNQPQHFGDGTRLSIL.

CDR3 DNA: TGTGCCAGTAGTATAGGGAGGAGGGGATGGGATCAGCCCCAGCATTTT. Translation: CASSIGRRGWDQPQHF. The J gene is TRBJ1-5, the V gene TRBV19; D may be TRBD1 (5 bases). CDR1 and CDR2 (germline): LNHDA, SQIVND (reference sequence). This CDR3 region has 16 residues. V lost 1 base and J lost 5, with 15 bases in between.

This sequence joins TRBV6-2 or TRBV6-3 and TRBJ1-2; TRBD1 is a possible D gene (6 bases). Trimming cost V 4 bases and J 8 bases, with 14 bases left between them. Germline CDR1 reads MNHEY; CDR2 reads SVGEGT. CDR3 length: 13 amino acids. CDR3 DNA sequence: TGTGCCAGCAGTTTCCAACAGGGTGGCGGCTACACCTTC. Translated, it gives CASSFQQGGGYTF.

This chain connects TRBV30 to TRBJ1-2, with 9 nucleotides matching TRBD1. This CDR3 contains 14 residues. Germline-derived CDR1 and CDR2 are GTSNPN and SVGIG (reference sequence). V was clipped by 4 bases and J by 8 bases; unmatched bases: 11. CDR3 sequence (DNA): TGTGCCTGGAACAGGGACAGGGCCTTCCAAGGCTACACCTTC. Translation: CAWNRDRAFQGYTF.

V usage is TRBV4-2 and J usage is TRBJ1-6; D perhaps matches TRBD1 (5 bases). The CDR3 length is 19 residues. Germline V CDR1 and CDR2: LGHNA, YNFKEQ. V lost 0 bases and J 0 bases, leaving 15 bases between the germline ends. The CDR3 loop reads CASSQEGLGGSSYNSPLHF. The DNA for the CDR3 is TGTGCCAGCAGCCAAGAGGGCCTTGGGGGTAGCTCCTATAATTCACCCCTCCACTTT.

This chain links TRBV6-5 with TRBJ2-7; D is perhaps TRBD1 or TRBD2 (6 bases each). CDR3 length equals 13 residues. V lost 7 bases and J lost 6, with 16 bases in between. Per germline, CDR1 MNHEY and CDR2 SVGAGI. This chain's CDR3 is CASKRGPLGEQYF. Written as DNA, the CDR3 is TGTGCCAGCAAACGGGGGCCGCTCGGCGAGCAGTACTTC.

This sequence joins TRBV9 and TRBJ1-4; unclear D gene. Trimming pared 3 bases from V and 0 bases from J, leaving 9 bases between. The germline gives CDR1 SGDLS, CDR2 YYNGEE. The CDR3 has 15 amino acids. CDR3 nucleotide sequence: TGTGCCAGCAGCGCATCGGCCGCAACTAATGAAAAACTGTTTTTT. Amino acids: CASSASAATNEKLFF.

The chain carries TRBV6-1 and TRBJ2-1, with D perhaps given as TRBD1 or TRBD2 (6 bases each). Between the trimmed V and J ends, which lost 0 bases and 7 bases, there was a span of 10 bases. CDR1 MNHNS and CDR2 SASEGT come from the germline V gene. The CDR3 contains 14 residues. Written as DNA, the CDR3 is TGTGCCAGCAGTGAAGCGGGGGGCGGGAATGAGCAGTTCTTC. Translated: CASSEAGGGNEQFF.

The chain recombines TRBV29-1 with TRBJ2-5; D remains unclear. The CDR3 runs to 13 residues. The V gene's germline CDR1 is SQVTM and CDR2 ANQGSEA. Deletions cut 4 bases from V and 5 bases from J, with 14 bases between. Here the CDR3 reads CSVVWARSETQYF. CDR3 nucleotide sequence: TGCAGCGTTGTTTGGGCCCGTTCGGAGACCCAGTACTTC.

The chain employs TRBV5-6 and TRBJ2-2, with D possibly being TRBD1 or TRBD2 (5 bases each). V shed 3 bases and J shed 6 bases, with 9 bases lying between them. The CDR3 consists of 13 residues. Germline V gives CDR1 SGHDT, CDR2 YYEEEE. CDR3: CASSWVGAGELFF. The CDR3 DNA follows: TGTGCCAGCAGCTGGGTGGGGGCCGGGGAGCTGTTTTTT.

This chain links TRBV18 with TRBJ2-7, with 10 bases fitting TRBD1. This CDR3 region has 16 residues. The V segment lost 0 bases and the J segment 2 bases; nucleotides outside the gene matches: 4. The germline V gene has CDR1 KGHSH and CDR2 LQKENI. The CDR3 here is CASSPPGQGSPYEQYF. The CDR3 DNA is TGTGCCAGCTCACCACCGGGACAGGGGAGTCCCTACGAGCAGTACTTC.